The clone carrying this T cell receptor beta chain was seen only a few times. Its antigen is undetermined. The data were taken from a study of blood T cells in healthy people across ages. Study outcomes and limitations: Relative to aged donors, long-lived donors carried more naive CD4+ cells and displayed higher diversity.

Germline lookup yields CDR1 SGHVS and CDR2 FNYEAQ. The J segment lost 5 bases and the V segment lost 5 bases, leaving 6 bases of the junction unmatched. This CDR3 has 15 residues. Each sample yielded at least 5.5 micrograms of PBMC total RNA. Next came a second PCR, run for about 7 to 11 cycles, which used a sample-barcoded 5' primer along with a J-beta primer mix. TCRdb re-called the 5' RACE reads with MiXCR, one entry per CDR3 protein. The sample lists some 1.5 million distinct CDR3 sequences; about 28% were seen once. The sequencing sample was made of blood. The J gene is TRBJ1-6, the V gene TRBV7-6, with 7 bases fitting TRBD1. The receptor comes from a woman in her twenties or thirties in good health. CDR3 coding DNA: TGTGCCAGCAGCCTCGGGACAGCCAATAATTCACCCCTCCACTTT. This sequence encodes CASSLGTANNSPLHF.